The rows below give T cell receptor beta chains drawn from one sample of a study of cytomegalovirus exposure and HLA in healthy donors. Repertoires were generated with immunoSEQ multiplex PCR, while TCRdb's copy carries only in-frame clones and drops some. The data show approximately 150,000 clones, about 89% seen once. The sample was PBMCs. These receptors came from a woman between 18 and 29 years old in good health and CMV-seropositive. Both conserved end residues are part of each CDR3. The D gene is left open where the match is weak. Clone size is given for some rows only: seen once, a few or many times, or a class if the clone is expanded.

J: TRBJ2-7
V: TRBV6-1
size: NA
D: NA
DNA: TGTGCCAGCAGTGAGAACAGTGATGGTCTGGACGAGCAGTACTTC
CDR3: CASSENSDGLDEQYF

J: TRBJ1-5
V: TRBV28
size: NA
D: TRBD1
DNA: TGTGCCAGCAGTCCGGCGACAGGGATGGACAATCAGCCCCAGCATTTT
CDR3: CASSPATGMDNQPQHF

J: TRBJ2-1
V: TRBV7-9
size: few
D: TRBD2
DNA: TGTGCCAGCGCTAGCGGGAGGTTCAATGAGCAGTTCTTC
CDR3: CASASGRFNEQFF

J: TRBJ2-1
V: TRBV7-2
size: NA
D: TRBD2
DNA: TGTGCCAGCAGCCGACGACTAGCGGGACGGAATGAGCAGTTCTTC
CDR3: CASSRRLAGRNEQFF

J: TRBJ1-2
V: TRBV5-6
size: NA
D: NA
DNA: TGTGCCAGCAGCTCCGTCAGGCTTGGGTCCTACACCTTC
CDR3: CASSSVRLGSYTF

J: TRBJ1-5
V: TRBV2
size: once
D: NA
DNA: TGTGCCAGCAGTGTGGGAGGTTTAGGCAATCAGCCCCAGCATTTT
CDR3: CASSVGGLGNQPQHF

J: TRBJ2-5
V: TRBV9
size: NA
D: TRBD2
DNA: TGTGCCAGCAGCGTAGACCCACTAGCGGCCTACCAAGAGACCCAGTACTTC
CDR3: CASSVDPLAAYQETQYF

J: TRBJ1-2
V: TRBV4-3
size: NA
D: NA
DNA: TGCGCCAGCAGCCAAGACCAGGGGTTCTTCTATGGCTACACCTTC
CDR3: CASSQDQGFFYGYTF

J: TRBJ2-5
V: TRBV5-4
size: NA
D: TRBD1
DNA: TGTGCCAGCAGCTCACAGGGGTTGGAGACCCAGTACTTC
CDR3: CASSSQGLETQYF

J: TRBJ1-1
V: TRBV4-3
size: NA
D: NA
DNA: TGCGCCAGCAGCCAAGACGACAACGTGAACACTGAAGCTTTCTTT
CDR3: CASSQDDNVNTEAFF

J: TRBJ2-1
V: TRBV5-1
size: NA
D: NA
DNA: TGCGCCAGCAGACCGGGGAGCGTTTTGTATTACAATGAGCAGTTCTTC
CDR3: CASRPGSVLYYNEQFF

J: TRBJ2-1
V: TRBV10-2
size: NA
D: NA
DNA: TGCGCCTCAAATCAGGGTACCTACAATGAGCAGTTCTTC
CDR3: CASNQGTYNEQFF

J: TRBJ2-5
V: TRBV2
size: NA
D: NA
DNA: TGTGCCAGCAGTGAAGGGAAGACTTGGGAAGAGACCCAGTACTTC
CDR3: CASSEGKTWEETQYF

J: TRBJ1-3
V: TRBV7-6
size: NA
D: NA
DNA: TGTGCCAGCAGCTTAGCGGAGTTGATTTCTGGAAACACCATATATTTT
CDR3: CASSLAELISGNTIYF

J: TRBJ2-3
V: TRBV11-2
size: NA
D: NA
DNA: TGTGCCAGCAGCTTAGCGGGGGACACAGATACGCAGTATTTT
CDR3: CASSLAGDTDTQYF

J: TRBJ2-1
V: TRBV7-6
size: NA
D: NA
DNA: TGTGCCAGCAGCTTAGGGTTGAGGGCGGAGGGGAACAATGAGCAGTTCTTC
CDR3: CASSLGLRAEGNNEQFF

J: TRBJ1-2
V: TRBV11-2
size: many
D: TRBD1
DNA: TGTGCCAGCAGCCCTAACACAGGGGCCTGGAGGGGCTACACCTTC
CDR3: CASSPNTGAWRGYTF

J: TRBJ2-2
V: TRBV9
size: NA
D: NA
DNA: TGTGCCAGCAGCGTAGATTGGGGGGCGAACACCGGGGAGCTGTTTTTT
CDR3: CASSVDWGANTGELFF

J: TRBJ2-5
V: TRBV6-1
size: NA
D: NA
DNA: TGTGCCAGCAGTGAATTAGGGGGGGATGGAGAGACCCAGTACTTC
CDR3: CASSELGGDGETQYF

J: TRBJ1-5
V: TRBV6-1
size: NA
D: NA
DNA: TGTGCCAGCAGTCTACAGGGAGTGGTAGGTCAGCCCCAGCATTTT
CDR3: CASSLQGVVGQPQHF

J: TRBJ2-2
V: TRBV6-6
size: NA
D: TRBD2
DNA: TGTGCCAGCACCCCCTCCCGGCGGGGGGCGGTCGGGGAGCTGTTTTTT
CDR3: CASTPSRRGAVGELFF

J: TRBJ1-2
V: TRBV18
size: NA
D: NA
DNA: TGTGCCAGCTCACCCAGGGGTCAAACGCCCGGGGATACTAACTATGGCTACACCTTC
CDR3: CASSPRGQTPGDTNYGYTF

J: TRBJ1-5
V: TRBV4-1
size: NA
D: NA
DNA: TGCGCCAGCAGCCAACCCGGACAGATCAATCAGCCCCAGCATTTT
CDR3: CASSQPGQINQPQHF

J: TRBJ2-5
V: TRBV7-2
size: NA
D: TRBD1
DNA: TGTGCCAGCAGCTTAGCGTCTCACAGGGGACGCACTTACCAAGAGACCCAGTACTTC
CDR3: CASSLASHRGRTYQETQYF

J: TRBJ2-5
V: TRBV16
size: NA
D: TRBD2
DNA: TGTGCCAGCAGCCAATCCATCGGGACTAGTCAAGAGACCCAGTACTTC
CDR3: CASSQSIGTSQETQYF

J: TRBJ1-1
V: TRBV4-2
size: NA
D: TRBD1
DNA: TGTGCCAGCAGCCAAGGGACAGGGGGACGAACTGAAGCTTTCTTT
CDR3: CASSQGTGGRTEAFF

J: TRBJ1-1
V: TRBV27
size: NA
D: NA
DNA: TGTGCCAGCAGTTTATCAGCGACTACTGAAGCTTTCTTT
CDR3: CASSLSATTEAFF

J: TRBJ2-3
V: TRBV19
size: NA
D: NA
DNA: TGTGCCAGTAGTATCATTTCCCTAGCGAGCACAGATACGCAGTATTTT
CDR3: CASSIISLASTDTQYF

J: TRBJ2-5
V: TRBV29-1
size: NA
D: TRBD1
DNA: TGCAGCGTCGGACAGGGGGTGGGAGAGACCCAGTACTTC
CDR3: CSVGQGVGETQYF

J: TRBJ2-7
V: TRBV28
size: once
D: TRBD1
DNA: TGTGCCAGCAGTCCCTCGGACAGGGGCGAGAAAATCGAGCAGTACTTC
CDR3: CASSPSDRGEKIEQYF

J: TRBJ1-6
V: TRBV4-1
size: NA
D: NA
DNA: TGCGCCAGCAGCCAAACGGTCCATAATTCACCCCTCCACTTT
CDR3: CASSQTVHNSPLHF

J: TRBJ2-7
V: TRBV27
size: NA
D: TRBD2
DNA: TGTGCCAGCAGTTTGGGGGGAGGGCCCTACGAGCAGTACTTC
CDR3: CASSLGGGPYEQYF

J: TRBJ1-5
V: TRBV7-9
size: NA
D: NA
DNA: TGTGCCAGCAGCCAACAGGGTTCTAGCAATCAGCCCCAGCATTTT
CDR3: CASSQQGSSNQPQHF